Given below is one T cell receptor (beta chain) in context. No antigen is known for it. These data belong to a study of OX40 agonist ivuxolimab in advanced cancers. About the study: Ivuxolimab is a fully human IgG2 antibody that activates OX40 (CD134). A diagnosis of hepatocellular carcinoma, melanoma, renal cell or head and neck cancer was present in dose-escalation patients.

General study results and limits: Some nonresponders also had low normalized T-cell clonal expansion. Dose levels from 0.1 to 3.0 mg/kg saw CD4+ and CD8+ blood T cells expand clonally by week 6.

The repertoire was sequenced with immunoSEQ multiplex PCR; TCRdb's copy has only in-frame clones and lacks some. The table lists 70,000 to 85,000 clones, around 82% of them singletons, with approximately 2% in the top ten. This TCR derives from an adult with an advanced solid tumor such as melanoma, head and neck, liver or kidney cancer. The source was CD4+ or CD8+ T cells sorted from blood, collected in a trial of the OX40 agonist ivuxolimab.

The CDR3 nucleotides are TGTGCCAGCAGCGCCTCCGGGACAGGGCTAAACACCATATATTTT. Protein product: CASSASGTGLNTIYF. This chain connects TRBV9 to TRBJ1-3, with TRBD1 matching over 9 bases. The germline V gene encodes CDR1 SGDLS and CDR2 YYNGEE. The V gene end was trimmed by 3 bases and the J gene end by 6 bases; junction bases not matched to a gene: 7. The CDR3 length is 15 residues.